The 24 T cell receptor gamma chains below come from one sample, sequenced in a study of gamma-delta T cells after stem cell transplantation. TCRdb fed the RT-PCR reads to CATT. The sample has around 2,100 gamma-chain clones, around 6.3% seen once. The sequencing sample was made of gamma-delta T cells. The receptors were sampled from a human donor. It is not recorded whose cells these are; they may come from a transplant donor.

This clone was detected a few times. TCRdb records a much larger clone's protein for this DNA, with a difference at residue 13 that likely arises from a read error; the protein given is the translation of the DNA. The V gene is TRGV9, the J gene TRGJP. Germline matching of the DNA provided the J gene here, since TCRdb leaves it blank. Germline values: CDR1 GITISATS, CDR2 ISYDGTV (reference sequence). The CDR3 loop spans 16 amino acids. This CDR3 reads CALWEVRKLGKKNKVF. In nucleotides, the CDR3 is TGTGCCTTGTGGGAGGTGCGCAAGTTGGGCAAAAAAAACAAGGTATTT.

The sample holds a few counts of this clone. The TCRdb record carries a much larger clone's protein, which differs from this DNA's translation at residue 6; a read error is the likely cause, and the protein listed here is the DNA translation. No V gene was called, and the J gene is TRGJ1 or TRGJ2. This CDR3 has 11 residues. Written as DNA, the CDR3 is TGTGCCTTGTGGGAGTGCACGGTCAAACTCTTT. Amino acids: CALWECTVKLF.

This clone occurred a few times. The protein TCRdb lists belongs to a much larger clone and differs from this DNA's translation at residue 11, which points to a read error; the protein shown is made from the DNA. The CDR3 DNA sequence: TGTGCCTTGTGGGAGACCGGACTCCTTTATGATAAGAAACTCTTT. It codes for CALWETGLLYDKKLF. The V and J genes are TRGV9 and TRGJ1 or TRGJ2. TCRdb leaves out the J gene; it was filled in here by matching the DNA to germline. Looked up from germline, CDR1 is GITISATS and CDR2 is ISYDGTV (reference sequence). The CDR3 spans 15 residues.

Only a few counts were recorded for this clone. This DNA's translation and the protein TCRdb lists, from a much larger clone, do not match at residue 4, likely due to a read error; the protein shown is translated from the DNA. The sample has other DNA sequences that encode this CDR3 too. The chain carries TRGV9 and TRGJ1 or TRGJ2. The J gene, left out of TCRdb, was set here by checking the DNA against germline. The CDR3 consists of 12 residues. Germline V gene lookup returns CDR1 GITISATS and CDR2 ISYDGTV (reference sequence). The CDR3: CALCEVREEKLF. The CDR3 coding sequence is TGTGCCTTGTGTGAGGTGCGAGAGGAGAAACTCTTT.

Points on this clone: TCRdb pairs this DNA with a much larger clone's protein that differs at residue 12, likely a read error; the protein shown was translated from the DNA. This chain joins TRGV9 and TRGJP. TCRdb supplies no J gene; here it was assigned by aligning the nucleotide sequence to germline. The CDR3 is made up of 15 amino acids. In germline, CDR1 is GITISATS, CDR2 ISYDGTV (reference sequence). This CDR3 reads CALWEDELGKKSKVF. CDR3 nucleotides: TGTGCCTTGTGGGAGGATGAGTTGGGCAAAAAAAGCAAGGTATTT.

No V gene was called here, but the J gene is TRGJ1 or TRGJ2. The CDR3 is made up of 13 amino acids. CDR3 in DNA: TGTGCCACCTGGGACCGATGGTATTATCAGAAACTCTTT. Translated, it gives CATWDRWYYQKLF.

This clone occurred a few times. A far bigger clonotype differs at one base, so this is likely a read error. The rearrangement joins TRGV9 to TRGJ1 or TRGJ2. No J segment appears in TCRdb, so it was assigned here by matching the sequence to germline. The CDR3 covers 14 residues. Germline CDR1 reads GITISATS; CDR2 reads ISYDGTV (reference sequence). CDR3 protein: CALWDAANNYKKLF. CDR3 in DNA: TGTGCCTTGTGGGATGCAGCGAATAATTATAAGAAACTCTTT.

This clone ranks as medium-sized. This likely traces to a read error, being one base from a far larger clone. The J gene is TRGJ1 or TRGJ2, the V gene TRGV9. CDR3 length: 15 residues. The germline gives CDR1 GITISATS, CDR2 ISYDGTV (reference sequence). The trim removed 0 bases at V and 5 bases at J, leaving 10 bases unmatched. The CDR3 region is CALWEVVNYNYKKLF. CDR3 bases: TGTGCCTTGTGGGAGGTGGTAAATTATAATTATAAGAAACTCTTT.

In regard to this clone: This DNA translates differently at residue 5 from the TCRdb protein, which is that of a much larger clone; a read error is likely, and the protein shown is the DNA's own translation. Other DNA sequences in this sample translate to the same CDR3. The chain carries TRGV3 and TRGJ1 or TRGJ2. TCRdb supplies no J gene; here it was assigned by aligning the nucleotide sequence to germline. Germline V gene sequence: CDR1 VTNTFY, CDR2 YDVSTARD (reference sequence). The J segment lost 2 bases and the V segment lost 4 bases, leaving 5 bases of the junction unmatched. The CDR3 runs to 13 residues. Here the CDR3 DNA reads TGTGCCACCTGGGAAAGGTATTATTATAAGAAACTCTTT. Translated, it gives CATWERYYYKKLF.

The table lists this clone with a few counts. The protein held in TCRdb is that of a much larger clone and does not match this DNA's translation at residue 7, likely because of a read error; the protein shown is translated from the DNA. The rearrangement uses TRGV3 and TRGJ1 or TRGJ2. With 0 bases clipped from V and 2 bases from J, the junction kept 1 base outside the gene matches. This CDR3 spans 13 amino acids. CDR1 is VTNTFY and CDR2 is YDVSTARD in the germline V gene (reference sequence). This CDR3 reads CATWDRDYYKKLF. For the CDR3, the DNA is TGTGCCACCTGGGACAGGGATTATTATAAGAAACTCTTT.

This clone is labeled as medium-sized (0.01 to 0.1%). A far larger clone differs by one base, so this is likely a read error. The chain combines TRGV9 with TRGJP. The J gene is absent in TCRdb and was assigned here via DNA matching to germline. The germline CDR1 and CDR2 sequences are GITISATS and ISYDGTV (reference sequence). CDR3 size: 17 residues. The CDR3 protein is CALWDAEQELGKKNKVF. The CDR3 DNA sequence: TGTGCCTTGTGGGATGCAGAACAAGAGTTGGGCAAAAAAAACAAGGTATTT.

In regard to this clone: The TCRdb record carries a much larger clone's protein, which differs from this DNA's translation at residue 13; a read error is the likely cause, and the protein listed here is the DNA translation. The chain has TRGV9 and TRGJP. CDR3 length equals 17 residues. The germline V gene has CDR1 GITISATS and CDR2 ISYDGTV (reference sequence). CDR3 nucleotide sequence: TGTGCCTTGTGGGAGGCGGAGGGGGAGTTGGGCAAAAACATCAAGGTATTT. Translating gives CALWEAEGELGKNIKVF.

This clone showed up just a few times. Translating this DNA gives a protein that differs at residue 7 from the TCRdb one, which belongs to a much larger clone; a read error is likely, and the protein shown is this translation. The rearrangement uses TRGV2 and TRGJP1. TCRdb is silent on the J gene; assignment here came from matching the DNA to germline. After removal of 5 bases from V and 3 bases from J, the junction contained 6 bases not matched to a gene. Germline V lookup: CDR1 EGSNGY, CDR2 YDSYNSKV. The CDR3 length is 14 residues. CDR3 region: CATWVGSTGWFKIF. In DNA, the CDR3 is TGTGCCACCTGGGTGGGGTCCACTGGTTGGTTCAAGATATTT.

About this clone: This is likely an artifact of a read error, given a far larger clone one base away. The identical CDR3 is also encoded by other nucleotide sequences in the sample. The chain combines TRGV9 with TRGJP. No J gene was available from TCRdb, and it was assigned here by a germline match of the DNA. Per germline, CDR1 GITISATS and CDR2 ISYDGTV (reference sequence). The CDR3 spans 17 residues. In DNA, the CDR3 is TGTGCCTTGTGGGAGGTGGTAAGGGAGTTGGGGAAAAAAATCAAGGTATTT. Its protein is CALWEVVRELGKKIKVF.

This clone is categorized as large. A single base separates this from a much larger clone, so it may be a read error. The chain recombines TRGV9 with TRGJ1 or TRGJ2. Matching the DNA to germline supplied the J gene, which TCRdb does not give. V lost 3 bases to trimming and J lost 2 bases; unmatched junction nucleotides: 4. The CDR3 totals 13 residues. The germline V gene encodes CDR1 GITISATS and CDR2 ISYDGTV (reference sequence). The CDR3 bases are TGTGCCTTGTGGGAGCACTATTATTATAAGAAACTCTTT. Encoded protein: CALWEHYYYKKLF.

A note on this clone: A read error likely explains why the TCRdb protein, taken from a much larger clone, differs from this DNA's translation at residue 9; the protein shown is translated from the DNA. J is TRGJP and V is TRGV9. TCRdb lists no J gene, so it was determined here by aligning the DNA to germline. CDR3 length equals 18 residues. Losses at the gene ends were 0 bases for V and 7 bases for J; bases not matched to a gene: 9. The germline V gene encodes CDR1 GITISATS and CDR2 ISYDGTV (reference sequence). The chain's CDR3 is CALWEVQGGELGKKIKVF. The CDR3 nucleotides read TGTGCCTTGTGGGAGGTGCAAGGGGGCGAGTTGGGCAAAAAAATCAAGGTATTT.

Of note for this clone: The TCRdb record carries a much larger clone's protein, which differs from this DNA's translation at residue 6; a read error is the likely cause, and the protein listed here is the DNA translation. The J gene is TRGJP, the V gene TRGV9. As TCRdb names no J gene, one was assigned here on the basis of a DNA match to germline. The CDR3 spans 17 residues. V shed 4 bases and J 4 bases; nucleotides not matched to a gene: 7. The germline V gene encodes CDR1 GITISATS and CDR2 ISYDGTV (reference sequence). The CDR3 DNA sequence: TGTGCCTTGTGGGATACAGAACAAGAGTTGGGCAAAAAAATCAAGGTATTT. Translated, it gives CALWDTEQELGKKIKVF.

Concerning this clone itself: The junction departs from the called germline gene at one end, perhaps through a read error. J is TRGJP and V is TRGV9. No J gene was available from TCRdb, and it was assigned here by a germline match of the DNA. Germline lookup yields CDR1 GITISATS and CDR2 ISYDGTV (reference sequence). The CDR3 runs 19 residues. In nucleotides, the CDR3 is TGTGCCTTGGGGGAGTTGCGAGGGTCCTTAGAGTTGGGCAAAAAAATCAAGGTATTT. This codes for CALGELRGSLELGKKIKVF.

V gene assignment gives TRGV9, but the J gene was left uncalled. CDR1 and CDR2 (germline): GITISATS, ISYDGTV (reference sequence). The CDR3 spans 13 residues. DNA for the CDR3: TGTGCCTTGTGGGAGGCGTATAATAAAAACAAACTCTTT. Encoded protein: CALWEAYNKNKLF.

About this clone: TCRdb records a much larger clone's protein for this DNA, with a difference at residue 4 that likely arises from a read error; the protein given is the translation of the DNA. V usage is TRGV4 and J usage is TRGJ1 or TRGJ2. CDR1 and CDR2 (germline): EGSTGY, YDSYTSSV. The CDR3 sequence is 13 residues long. The ends lost 9 bases at V and 3 bases at J; junction bases unmatched: 11. CDR3 sequence reads: CATGCCRYYKKLF. The CDR3 DNA is TGTGCCACCGGGTGTTGTCGTTATTATAAGAAACTCTTT.

This clone was detected a few times. This DNA translates differently at residue 11 from the TCRdb protein, which is that of a much larger clone; a read error is likely, and the protein shown is the DNA's own translation. The chain carries TRGV9 and TRGJP. TCRdb supplies no J gene; here it was assigned by aligning the nucleotide sequence to germline. CDR1 GITISATS and CDR2 ISYDGTV come from the germline V gene (reference sequence). There are 17 residues in the CDR3. CDR3 DNA sequence: TGTGCCTTGTGGGAGGGATTTCAAGAGTTGGACAAAAAAATCAAGGTATTT. It translates to CALWEGFQELDKKIKVF.

Notes on this clone: Within the sample, other DNA sequences also encode this same CDR3. The chain combines TRGV9 with TRGJ1 or TRGJ2. The J gene was not available in TCRdb and was assigned here by matching the DNA to germline segments. J lost 5 bases, V lost 8 bases, and 9 bases had no gene match. The germline CDR1 and CDR2 sequences are GITISATS and ISYDGTV (reference sequence). This CDR3 contains 12 residues. The CDR3 DNA reads TGTGCCTTGTTATATTCTAATTATAAGAAACTCTTT. This gives the protein CALLYSNYKKLF.

This clone is medium-sized in the sample. This may stem from a read error, because a much larger clone lies one nucleotide away. V usage is TRGV9 and J usage is TRGJP. No J gene was available from TCRdb, and it was assigned here by a germline match of the DNA. The CDR3 is 17 amino acids. The germline V gene encodes CDR1 GITISATS and CDR2 ISYDGTV (reference sequence). CDR3 DNA sequence: TGTGCCTTGTGGGAAGCGAACGTGGAGTTGGGCAAAAAAAACAAGGTATTT. Amino acids: CALWEANVELGKKNKVF.

This clone occurred a few times. This DNA's translation differs at residues 8 and 16 from TCRdb's protein, which comes from a much larger clone; a read error is likely, and the protein shown is translated from the DNA. DNA for the CDR3: TGTGCCTTGTGGGAAGCGAACGCGGAGTTGGGCAAAAAAATCAAGATATTT. This encodes CALWEANAELGKKIKIF. The V call is TRGV9, the J call TRGJP1. TCRdb lists no J gene, so it was determined here by aligning the DNA to germline. Unmatched junction bases numbered 26, after V lost 4 bases and J lost 15 bases. CDR1 and CDR2 (germline): GITISATS, ISYDGTV (reference sequence). The CDR3 runs 17 residues.